These T cell receptor beta chains were read from a single sample in a study of cytomegalovirus exposure and HLA in healthy donors. TCRdb's copy holds only in-frame clones and misses some; the assay was immunoSEQ multiplex PCR. The table has 180,000 or so clones, around four fifths seen once; the top ten hold over 3%. Sequenced: PBMCs. All receptors come from a female donor in good health and CMV-seronegative. The CDR3 runs from the conserved cysteine through the conserved F or W. The order of the fields is J gene, V gene, D gene, clone size, CDR3 DNA, CDR3 protein. D genes are given only for firm matches. Not every row has a clone size; where given, it reads once, few, many or a size class.

J gene: TRBJ2-2; V gene: TRBV7-2; D gene: .; clone size: .; CDR3 DNA: TGTGCCAGCAGCTTAAACCGGTTCACCGGGGAGCTGTTTTTT; CDR3 protein: CASSLNRFTGELFF
J gene: TRBJ2-3; V gene: TRBV11-1; D gene: .; clone size: few; CDR3 DNA: TGTGCCAGCAGCTTACAACTCGGGAGCACAGATACGCAGTATTTT; CDR3 protein: CASSLQLGSTDTQYF
J gene: TRBJ2-3; V gene: TRBV6-1; D gene: TRBD2; clone size: .; CDR3 DNA: TGTGCCACCACGATGCGGGAGGCAGATACGCAGTATTTT; CDR3 protein: CATTMREADTQYF
J gene: TRBJ2-7; V gene: TRBV6-1; D gene: .; clone size: .; CDR3 DNA: TGTGCCAGCAGTCCTTTTCCCGCAGGCGAGCAGTACTTC; CDR3 protein: CASSPFPAGEQYF
J gene: TRBJ2-3; V gene: TRBV27; D gene: .; clone size: .; CDR3 DNA: TGTGCCAGCAGTTTAAAACCACTCACAGATACGCAGTATTTT; CDR3 protein: CASSLKPLTDTQYF
J gene: TRBJ2-7; V gene: TRBV19; D gene: TRBD2; clone size: .; CDR3 DNA: TGTGCCAGTAGCCGAGCGGGAGGGGACTCCTACGAGCAGTACTTC; CDR3 protein: CASSRAGGDSYEQYF
J gene: TRBJ1-1; V gene: TRBV5-1; D gene: .; clone size: .; CDR3 DNA: TGCGCCAGCAGCTTGGCCGGGTCACGGGGGAACACTGAAGCTTTCTTT; CDR3 protein: CASSLAGSRGNTEAFF
J gene: TRBJ1-1; V gene: TRBV2; D gene: .; clone size: .; CDR3 DNA: TGTGCCAGCAGCTACAGGAGAATGAACACTGAAGCTTTCTTT; CDR3 protein: CASSYRRMNTEAFF
J gene: TRBJ1-4; V gene: TRBV7-9; D gene: .; clone size: .; CDR3 DNA: TGTGCCAGCAGCCCGGTGCTTGGGGGGAATGAAAAACTGTTTTTT; CDR3 protein: CASSPVLGGNEKLFF
J gene: TRBJ1-4; V gene: TRBV9; D gene: TRBD1; clone size: .; CDR3 DNA: TGTGCCAGCAGCGAACGGACAGGGTCTACCCATGAAAAACTGTTTTTT; CDR3 protein: CASSERTGSTHEKLFF
J gene: TRBJ2-3; V gene: TRBV19; D gene: .; clone size: .; CDR3 DNA: TGTGCCAGTAGTCCCCTAATGGAGGTCACAGATACGCAGTATTTT; CDR3 protein: CASSPLMEVTDTQYF
J gene: TRBJ2-1; V gene: TRBV11-2; D gene: TRBD2; clone size: once; CDR3 DNA: TGTGCCAGCAGCTTCACAACTAGCGGTTACAATGAGCAGTTCTTC; CDR3 protein: CASSFTTSGYNEQFF
J gene: TRBJ1-2; V gene: TRBV11-2; D gene: TRBD1; clone size: .; CDR3 DNA: TGTGCCAGCAGCTATTTCCGGGACAGGGCATATGGCTACACCTTC; CDR3 protein: CASSYFRDRAYGYTF
J gene: TRBJ1-5; V gene: TRBV7-9; D gene: TRBD1; clone size: .; CDR3 DNA: TGTGCCAGCAGCTTGGGACAGGGGGCGAGCAATCAGCCCCAGCATTTT; CDR3 protein: CASSLGQGASNQPQHF
J gene: TRBJ1-2; V gene: TRBV11-2; D gene: .; clone size: .; CDR3 DNA: TGTGCCAGCAGCTTAATGGGGCGGGGCTATGGCTACACCTTC; CDR3 protein: CASSLMGRGYGYTF
J gene: TRBJ1-5; V gene: TRBV6-5; D gene: .; clone size: few; CDR3 DNA: TGTGCCAGCAGCCCATACAGGGACAATCAGCCCCAGCATTTT; CDR3 protein: CASSPYRDNQPQHF
J gene: TRBJ2-3; V gene: TRBV23-1; D gene: .; clone size: once; CDR3 DNA: TGCGCCAGCAGTCACCTGAGAGGGAGTGACCCAGATACGCAGTATTTT; CDR3 protein: CASSHLRGSDPDTQYF
J gene: TRBJ2-2; V gene: TRBV25-1; D gene: TRBD2; clone size: .; CDR3 DNA: TGTGCCAGCAGTCACGGGAGGACGACCGGGGAGCTGTTTTTT; CDR3 protein: CASSHGRTTGELFF
J gene: TRBJ1-3; V gene: TRBV18; D gene: TRBD1; clone size: .; CDR3 DNA: TGTGCCAGCTCAACGGGACAGAATTCACGCTCTGGAAACACCATATATTTT; CDR3 protein: CASSTGQNSRSGNTIYF
J gene: TRBJ2-7; V gene: TRBV10-2; D gene: .; clone size: .; CDR3 DNA: TGCGCCAGCAGTGAGTCGTTACACCCAAAAGCGGGCGAGCAGTACTTC; CDR3 protein: CASSESLHPKAGEQYF
J gene: TRBJ2-1; V gene: TRBV5-6; D gene: TRBD1; clone size: .; CDR3 DNA: TGTGCCAGCAGCTGGGACAGCGATGAGCAGTTCTTC; CDR3 protein: CASSWDSDEQFF